This is a list of T cell receptor beta chains from one sample in a study of shared clonotypes between healthy human individuals. Repertoires were generated with immunoSEQ multiplex PCR, while TCRdb's copy carries only in-frame clones and drops some. Counted here are more than 500,000 clones, roughly 95% occurring once; the ten biggest clones make up 0.11%. The sequenced sample consisted of naive CD8+ T cells sorted from blood. Receptor source: a woman in her twenties or thirties in good health. CDR3s include the opening cysteine and the closing phenylalanine or tryptophan. D genes are given only for firm matches. A clone size is listed for some rows: how often the clone was seen (once, few, many), or a class if it is expanded.

j_call: TRBJ2-7; clone_size: .; v_call: TRBV6-6; d_call: .; cdr3_nt: TGTGCCAGCCACAAGGGGGGAGATCTCGAGCAGTACTTC; cdr3_aa: CASHKGGDLEQYF
j_call: TRBJ2-1; clone_size: .; v_call: TRBV4-1; d_call: TRBD2; cdr3_nt: TGCGCCAGCAGCCAGGGGACTAGCGGGACGACCTACAATGAGCAGTTCTTC; cdr3_aa: CASSQGTSGTTYNEQFF
j_call: TRBJ2-7; clone_size: .; v_call: TRBV11-2; d_call: .; cdr3_nt: TGTGCCAGCAGCTTAGGTTCCGGGACCCTTTGGTACGAGCAGTACTTC; cdr3_aa: CASSLGSGTLWYEQYF
j_call: TRBJ2-3; clone_size: .; v_call: TRBV9; d_call: TRBD2; cdr3_nt: TGTGCCAGCAGCCCCTATAGCGGGAGGGCTGGAGATACGCAGTATTTT; cdr3_aa: CASSPYSGRAGDTQYF
j_call: TRBJ2-2; clone_size: .; v_call: TRBV29-1; d_call: .; cdr3_nt: TGCAGCGTTGGAGGGGAGGCCGGGGAGCTGTTTTTT; cdr3_aa: CSVGGEAGELFF
j_call: TRBJ1-2; clone_size: .; v_call: TRBV25-1; d_call: .; cdr3_nt: TGTGCCAGCAGTGAAGGGGAGGCCTATGGCTACACCTTC; cdr3_aa: CASSEGEAYGYTF
j_call: TRBJ1-4; clone_size: .; v_call: TRBV7-9; d_call: TRBD1; cdr3_nt: TGTGCCAGCAGCTTAAAAGGGGGCGCGGCTGATGAAAAACTGTTTTTT; cdr3_aa: CASSLKGGAADEKLFF
j_call: TRBJ1-1; clone_size: .; v_call: TRBV9; d_call: .; cdr3_nt: TGTGCCAGCAGCGTAGCGGCAGAGAGACTGAACACTGAAGCTTTCTTT; cdr3_aa: CASSVAAERLNTEAFF
j_call: TRBJ2-7; clone_size: .; v_call: TRBV5-1; d_call: .; cdr3_nt: TGCGCCAGCAGCTTACAGGGATTAGCCTACGAGCAGTACTTC; cdr3_aa: CASSLQGLAYEQYF
j_call: TRBJ2-3; clone_size: .; v_call: TRBV10-3; d_call: .; cdr3_nt: TGTGCCATCAGGGGGGAGACGGGAGACCACGGACCTACAGATACGCAGTATTTT; cdr3_aa: CAIRGETGDHGPTDTQYF
j_call: TRBJ2-7; clone_size: .; v_call: TRBV10-2; d_call: .; cdr3_nt: TGCGCCAGCAATACAGGGAGCTACGAGCAGTACTTC; cdr3_aa: CASNTGSYEQYF
j_call: TRBJ2-1; clone_size: .; v_call: TRBV27; d_call: .; cdr3_nt: TGTGCCAGCAGTTTAACCGCTCCGCGGGTTAGCTCCTACAATGAGCAGTTCTTC; cdr3_aa: CASSLTAPRVSSYNEQFF
j_call: TRBJ2-7; clone_size: .; v_call: TRBV5-5; d_call: TRBD2; cdr3_nt: TGTGCCAGCAGCTTGGGTCCGGGACTAGCGGGACTATGGGACGAGCAGTACTTC; cdr3_aa: CASSLGPGLAGLWDEQYF
j_call: TRBJ2-7; clone_size: .; v_call: TRBV4-2; d_call: .; cdr3_nt: TGTGCCAGCAGCCAAGACCAGAGGGCCTACGAGCAGTACTTC; cdr3_aa: CASSQDQRAYEQYF
j_call: TRBJ1-2; clone_size: .; v_call: TRBV5-6; d_call: .; cdr3_nt: TGTGCCAGCAGCCGAAGGTCTATCCGCGTTGGGTATGGCTACACCTTC; cdr3_aa: CASSRRSIRVGYGYTF
j_call: TRBJ2-7; clone_size: .; v_call: TRBV4-2; d_call: .; cdr3_nt: TGTGCCAGCAGCCAAGAGAGCGGTTCCTCCTACGAGCAGTACTTC; cdr3_aa: CASSQESGSSYEQYF
j_call: TRBJ2-2; clone_size: once; v_call: TRBV27; d_call: TRBD2; cdr3_nt: TGTGCCAGCACCTTAGCGGGAGCCGGCGGGGAGCTGTTTTTT; cdr3_aa: CASTLAGAGGELFF
j_call: TRBJ2-1; clone_size: once; v_call: TRBV2; d_call: TRBD2; cdr3_nt: TGTGCCAGCAGCGGACTAGCGGGACCTTACAATGAGCAGTTCTTC; cdr3_aa: CASSGLAGPYNEQFF
j_call: TRBJ2-1; clone_size: .; v_call: TRBV6-5; d_call: .; cdr3_nt: TGTGCCAGCAGTTACGATCCGGGAGTGGCTTACAATGAGCAGTTCTTC; cdr3_aa: CASSYDPGVAYNEQFF
j_call: TRBJ1-1; clone_size: .; v_call: TRBV7-9; d_call: .; cdr3_nt: TGTGCCAGCAGCGACGATTATTACAAGAACACTGAAGCTTTCTTT; cdr3_aa: CASSDDYYKNTEAFF
j_call: TRBJ2-3; clone_size: .; v_call: TRBV9; d_call: .; cdr3_nt: TGTGCCAGCAGCGTGGTATCCAGCACAGATACGCAGTATTTT; cdr3_aa: CASSVVSSTDTQYF
j_call: TRBJ1-2; clone_size: .; v_call: TRBV5-6; d_call: TRBD1; cdr3_nt: TGTGCCAGCAGTTTGACAGGGGCGATAGCTAACTATGGCTACACCTTC; cdr3_aa: CASSLTGAIANYGYTF
j_call: TRBJ2-7; clone_size: .; v_call: TRBV4-1; d_call: .; cdr3_nt: TGCGCCAGCAGTGCGGGACGGACGTCCTACGAGCAGTACTTC; cdr3_aa: CASSAGRTSYEQYF
j_call: TRBJ2-7; clone_size: once; v_call: TRBV5-5; d_call: TRBD1; cdr3_nt: TGTGCCAGCAGCCCAGACAGGGGGCTAAGCGAGCAGTACTTC; cdr3_aa: CASSPDRGLSEQYF
j_call: TRBJ2-2; clone_size: .; v_call: TRBV27; d_call: TRBD2; cdr3_nt: TGTGCCAGCAGTTTATTAGCGGGAGCGAACACCGGGGAGCTGTTTTTT; cdr3_aa: CASSLLAGANTGELFF
j_call: TRBJ1-5; clone_size: once; v_call: TRBV28; d_call: .; cdr3_nt: TGTGCCAGCACTATTACAGGAGACAATCAGCCCCAGCATTTT; cdr3_aa: CASTITGDNQPQHF
j_call: TRBJ2-1; clone_size: .; v_call: TRBV19; d_call: TRBD2; cdr3_nt: TGTGCCAGCGAATTTACTAGCGGGGACAATGAGCAGTTCTTC; cdr3_aa: CASEFTSGDNEQFF
j_call: TRBJ2-1; clone_size: .; v_call: TRBV13; d_call: TRBD2; cdr3_nt: TGTGCCAGCAGCTTAGTATCTAGCGGGAGAGGGTATGAGCAGTTCTTC; cdr3_aa: CASSLVSSGRGYEQFF
j_call: TRBJ2-5; clone_size: .; v_call: TRBV27; d_call: .; cdr3_nt: TGTGCCAGCATCGTTAGGGGCCGGGAGACCCAGTACTTC; cdr3_aa: CASIVRGRETQYF
j_call: TRBJ2-7; clone_size: .; v_call: TRBV19; d_call: .; cdr3_nt: TGTGCCAGTAGTATAGGGAAAGGGGACTCCTACGAGCAGTACTTC; cdr3_aa: CASSIGKGDSYEQYF
j_call: TRBJ2-2; clone_size: .; v_call: TRBV7-9; d_call: .; cdr3_nt: TGTGCCAGCAGTCCCGGGGAGCTGTTTTTT; cdr3_aa: CASSPGELFF
j_call: TRBJ2-7; clone_size: .; v_call: TRBV27; d_call: TRBD1; cdr3_nt: TGTGCCAGCAGTTTAGGGACAGGGGCCCAACACGAGCAGTACTTC; cdr3_aa: CASSLGTGAQHEQYF
j_call: TRBJ2-3; clone_size: once; v_call: TRBV27; d_call: TRBD1; cdr3_nt: TGTGCCAGCAGTTTCTCAAACAGGGGGACGCAGTATTTT; cdr3_aa: CASSFSNRGTQYF
j_call: TRBJ2-7; clone_size: once; v_call: TRBV27; d_call: .; cdr3_nt: TGTGCCAGCAGTCTATCCGGGACACCCTACGAGCAGTACTTC; cdr3_aa: CASSLSGTPYEQYF
j_call: TRBJ2-1; clone_size: .; v_call: TRBV7-9; d_call: TRBD2; cdr3_nt: TGTGCCAGCAGCTTAGACAGCGGGAGGGTAGATGAGCAGTTCTTC; cdr3_aa: CASSLDSGRVDEQFF
j_call: TRBJ2-7; clone_size: .; v_call: TRBV5-4; d_call: .; cdr3_nt: TGTGCCAGCAGCTTGACGGTAGATTCCTACGAGCAGTACTTC; cdr3_aa: CASSLTVDSYEQYF
j_call: TRBJ1-2; clone_size: .; v_call: TRBV29-1; d_call: .; cdr3_nt: TGCAGCGTGACTCTCTCGACAGACTATGGCTACACCTTC; cdr3_aa: CSVTLSTDYGYTF
j_call: TRBJ1-3; clone_size: .; v_call: TRBV27; d_call: .; cdr3_nt: TGTGCCAGCAGTCCCAGTGCCGGGTCTCACTCTGGAAACACCATATATTTT; cdr3_aa: CASSPSAGSHSGNTIYF
j_call: TRBJ2-7; clone_size: .; v_call: TRBV27; d_call: TRBD2; cdr3_nt: TGTGCCAGCAGTCAAGGGACTATGTACGAGCAGTACTTC; cdr3_aa: CASSQGTMYEQYF
j_call: TRBJ2-7; clone_size: .; v_call: TRBV5-1; d_call: TRBD2; cdr3_nt: TGCGCCAGCAGCCCACAGGGAAGACTAGCGGGAGGTCCTGGCTCCTACGAGCAGTACTTC; cdr3_aa: CASSPQGRLAGGPGSYEQYF
j_call: TRBJ2-1; clone_size: .; v_call: TRBV5-4; d_call: TRBD2; cdr3_nt: TGTGCCAGCAGCCGGATGCTGACTACTAGCGGAGGCTCCTACAATGAGCAGTTCTTC; cdr3_aa: CASSRMLTTSGGSYNEQFF
j_call: TRBJ2-7; clone_size: .; v_call: TRBV5-6; d_call: TRBD1; cdr3_nt: TGTGCCAGCAGCTGGACAGGGAGTGGCGAGCAGTACTTC; cdr3_aa: CASSWTGSGEQYF
j_call: TRBJ1-2; clone_size: .; v_call: TRBV6-6; d_call: TRBD1; cdr3_nt: TGTGCCAGCAGTCCCGACAGGGGGGGCTATGGCTACACCTTC; cdr3_aa: CASSPDRGGYGYTF
j_call: TRBJ2-7; clone_size: once; v_call: TRBV2; d_call: TRBD1; cdr3_nt: TGTGCCACGCGATCTAACAGGGGGCTAGGCTCCTACGAGCAGTACTTC; cdr3_aa: CATRSNRGLGSYEQYF
j_call: TRBJ2-7; clone_size: .; v_call: TRBV18; d_call: .; cdr3_nt: TGTGCCAGCTCACCAACAGGAGGAGGGGCGCAGTACTTC; cdr3_aa: CASSPTGGGAQYF
j_call: TRBJ1-1; clone_size: .; v_call: TRBV2; d_call: .; cdr3_nt: TGTGCCAGCAGTGCGACGCACCAGGCGACCGAAGCTTTCTTT; cdr3_aa: CASSATHQATEAFF
j_call: TRBJ2-1; clone_size: .; v_call: TRBV7-9; d_call: .; cdr3_nt: TGTGCCAGCAGCTTAGTAGGGGAGCAGTTCTTC; cdr3_aa: CASSLVGEQFF
j_call: TRBJ1-1; clone_size: .; v_call: TRBV5-4; d_call: TRBD1; cdr3_nt: TGTGCCAGCAGCCCGGGGACAGCAGTTGAAGCTTTCTTT; cdr3_aa: CASSPGTAVEAFF
j_call: TRBJ2-7; clone_size: .; v_call: TRBV27; d_call: TRBD2; cdr3_nt: TGTGCCAGCGGAGAGTTAGCGGGAGGGGAGCAGTACTTC; cdr3_aa: CASGELAGGEQYF
j_call: TRBJ1-1; clone_size: .; v_call: TRBV28; d_call: .; cdr3_nt: TGTGCCAGCAGTTTGGGGGACACTGAAGCTTTCTTT; cdr3_aa: CASSLGDTEAFF
j_call: TRBJ1-5; clone_size: .; v_call: TRBV27; d_call: .; cdr3_nt: TGTGCCAGCAGTGATGGGACCTCACCTGGGAATCAGCCCCAGCATTTT; cdr3_aa: CASSDGTSPGNQPQHF
j_call: TRBJ1-3; clone_size: .; v_call: TRBV28; d_call: .; cdr3_nt: TGTGCCAGCAGCTGGGGGTCTGGAAACACCATATATTTT; cdr3_aa: CASSWGSGNTIYF
j_call: TRBJ2-5; clone_size: .; v_call: TRBV2; d_call: .; cdr3_nt: TGTGCCAGCAGTGCGACCGGGACGGCATACTTC; cdr3_aa: CASSATGTAYF